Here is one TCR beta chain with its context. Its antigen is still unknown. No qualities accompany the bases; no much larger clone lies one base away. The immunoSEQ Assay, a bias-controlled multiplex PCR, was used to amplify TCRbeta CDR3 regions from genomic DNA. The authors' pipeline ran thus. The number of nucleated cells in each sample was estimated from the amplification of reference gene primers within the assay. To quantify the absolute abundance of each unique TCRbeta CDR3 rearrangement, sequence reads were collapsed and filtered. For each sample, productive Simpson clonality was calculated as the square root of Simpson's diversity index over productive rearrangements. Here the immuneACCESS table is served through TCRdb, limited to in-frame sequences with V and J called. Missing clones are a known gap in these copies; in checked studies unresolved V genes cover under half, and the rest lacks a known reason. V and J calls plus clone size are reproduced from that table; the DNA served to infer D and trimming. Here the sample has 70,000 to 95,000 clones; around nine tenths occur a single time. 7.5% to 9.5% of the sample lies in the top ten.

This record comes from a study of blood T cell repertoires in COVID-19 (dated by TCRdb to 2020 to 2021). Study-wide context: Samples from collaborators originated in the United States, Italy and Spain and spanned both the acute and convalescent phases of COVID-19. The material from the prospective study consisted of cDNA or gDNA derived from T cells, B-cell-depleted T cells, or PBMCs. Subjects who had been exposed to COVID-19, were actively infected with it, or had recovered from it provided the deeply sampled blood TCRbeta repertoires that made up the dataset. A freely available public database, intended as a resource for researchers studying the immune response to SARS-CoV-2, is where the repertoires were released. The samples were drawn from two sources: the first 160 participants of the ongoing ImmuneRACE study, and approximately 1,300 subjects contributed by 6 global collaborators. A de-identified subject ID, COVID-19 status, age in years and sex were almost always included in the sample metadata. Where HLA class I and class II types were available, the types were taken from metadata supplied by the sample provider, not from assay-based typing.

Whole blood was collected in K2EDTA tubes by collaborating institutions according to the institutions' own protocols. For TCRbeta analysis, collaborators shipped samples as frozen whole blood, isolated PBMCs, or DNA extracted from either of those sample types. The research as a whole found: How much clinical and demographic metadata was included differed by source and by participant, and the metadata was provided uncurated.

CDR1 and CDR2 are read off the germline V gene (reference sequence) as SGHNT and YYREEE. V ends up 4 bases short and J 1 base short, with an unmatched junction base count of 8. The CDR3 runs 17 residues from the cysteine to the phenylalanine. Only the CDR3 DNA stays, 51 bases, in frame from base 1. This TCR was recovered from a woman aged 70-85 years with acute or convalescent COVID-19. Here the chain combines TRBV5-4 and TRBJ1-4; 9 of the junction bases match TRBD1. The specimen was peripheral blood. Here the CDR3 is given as CASSPGTGSVTNEKLFF. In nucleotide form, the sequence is TGTGCCAGCAGCCCCGGGACAGGGTCAGTAACTAATGAAAAACTGTTTTTT.